Listed here is a single T cell receptor (beta chain). This table comes from immunoSEQ multiplex PCR, and its TCRdb copy is limited to in-frame clones, with some not included. The table includes roughly 56,000 clones, about 90% detected once. There are 16 residues in the CDR3. Per germline, CDR1 LNHNV and CDR2 YYDKDF (reference sequence). The V end lost 1 base, the J end lost 0 bases, and 12 bases lay between the germline ends. The data are from a study of T cell changes during pregnancy in multiple sclerosis. This chain joins TRBV15 and TRBJ1-2; TRBD1 might be the D (5 bases). This sequence originates from a female donor in good health, enrolled as a control in a pregnancy study. Sequencing was performed on CD4+ T cells from peripheral blood mononuclear cells, taken after pregnancy. In nucleotides, the CDR3 is TGTGCCACCAGCAGAGGGGGCACCTACGCTAACTATGGCTACACCTTC. Protein sequence: CATSRGGTYANYGYTF.